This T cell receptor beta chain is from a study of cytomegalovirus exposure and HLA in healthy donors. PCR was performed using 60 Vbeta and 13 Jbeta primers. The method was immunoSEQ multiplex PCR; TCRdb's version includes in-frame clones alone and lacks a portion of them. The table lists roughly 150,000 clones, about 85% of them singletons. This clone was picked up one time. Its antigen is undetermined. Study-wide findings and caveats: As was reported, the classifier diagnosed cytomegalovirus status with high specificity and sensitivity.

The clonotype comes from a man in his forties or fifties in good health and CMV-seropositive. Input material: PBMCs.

CDR3 nucleotide sequence: TGTGCCAGCAGTTCCCTAGCGGGAGATCGGAATGAGCAGTTCTTC. Translated, it gives CASSSLAGDRNEQFF. J is TRBJ2-1 and V is TRBV28; 10 bases are shared with TRBD2. This CDR3 is 15 amino acids long. Germline-derived CDR1 and CDR2 are MDHEN and SYDVKM. J was trimmed by 7 bases and V by 4 bases; bases with no gene match: 7.